This T cell receptor beta chain was profiled in a study of blood T cell repertoires in COVID-19. Study-level information: Samples representing acute and convalescent COVID-19 were sourced from the United States, Italy and Spain. T cells, B-cell-depleted T cells, or PBMCs supplied cDNA or gDNA.

How the authors handled the data: Amplified reference gene primers provided the basis for estimating nucleated cell counts. The repertoire was sequenced with immunoSEQ multiplex PCR; TCRdb's copy has only in-frame clones and lacks some. That table furnishes V, J and clone size, whereas the DNA furnished D and trimming. The sample carries about 240,000 clones, approximately 86% recorded once. This clonotype was sampled from a man aged 55 to 69 who had recovered from COVID-19. The source material was peripheral blood.

The DNA for the CDR3 is TGTGCCAGCAGCCCGATCAAACAGGGATCAAACGAGCAGTACGTC. It specifies CASSPIKQGSNEQYV. The chain is built from TRBV5-4 and TRBJ2-7, with a possible D match to TRBD1 (6 bases). The CDR3 totals 15 residues. Germline-derived CDR1 and CDR2 are SGHNT and YYREEE (reference sequence). V lost 4 bases and J 5 bases, leaving 19 bases between the germline ends.